One and the same sample provided the 10 T cell receptor beta chains below, sequenced in a study of blood T cell repertoires in COVID-19. Some clones are missing from TCRdb's copy, which holds only in-frame ones; the method was immunoSEQ multiplex PCR. The sample records 85,000 to 95,000 clones, roughly 89% being singletons. Sequenced sample: peripheral blood. The receptors were sampled from a man in his fifties or sixties with COVID-19, enrolled during active disease.

V usage is TRBV3-1 (or the pseudogene TRBV3-2) and J usage is TRBJ1-1, with 7 bases matching TRBD1. This CDR3 is built from 15 residues. J lost 3 bases, V lost 4 bases, and 8 bases had no gene match. CDR1 is LGHDT and CDR2 is YNNKEL in the germline V gene (reference sequence). The chain's CDR3 is CASSPRTGRDTEAFF. Written as DNA, the CDR3 is TGTGCCAGCAGCCCTCGGACAGGCCGTGACACTGAAGCTTTCTTT.

The chain couples TRBV28 to TRBJ1-3; unclear D gene. The CDR3 spans 14 residues. The V gene lost 7 bases and the J gene lost 0 bases, with 10 bases spanning the gap. Germline values: CDR1 MDHEN, CDR2 SYDVKM. CDR3 in DNA: TGTGCCAGCACCCTACAGAGCTCTGGAAACACCATATATTTT. Residues: CASTLQSSGNTIYF.

V gene TRBV27 combines with J gene TRBJ2-6; 7 bases align to TRBD2. The V gene end was trimmed by 1 base and the J gene end by 0 bases; junction bases not matched to a gene: 9. This CDR3 is 19 amino acids long. Germline values: CDR1 MNHEY, CDR2 SMNVEV (reference sequence). CDR3 protein: CASSLYSTGGGSGANVLTF. The CDR3 DNA reads as TGTGCCAGCAGTTTATATTCCACTGGGGGGGGCTCTGGGGCCAACGTCCTGACTTTC.

This rearrangement joins TRBV19 to TRBJ1-1, with no clear D. The germline V gene encodes CDR1 LNHDA and CDR2 SQIVND (reference sequence). The germline V and J ends were trimmed by 9 bases and 0 bases, with 8 bases remaining between them. The CDR3 has 12 amino acids. The CDR3 bases are TGTGCCAGCGGAGACTTGAACACTGAAGCTTTCTTT. Encoded protein: CASGDLNTEAFF.

This clone was detected once. The rearrangement links TRBV11-3 to TRBJ2-7; no clear D gene. The CDR3 covers 13 residues. V was cut by 4 bases and J by 3 bases, with 10 bases left in between. CDR1 is SGHNT and CDR2 is YENEEA in the germline V gene. DNA of the CDR3: TGTGCCAGCAGCTCCCCCCGAGGCTACGAGCAGTACTTC. This translates into CASSSPRGYEQYF.

This chain joins TRBV19 and TRBJ1-3; no clear D. This CDR3 has 14 residues. The germline V gene has CDR1 LNHDA and CDR2 SQIVND (reference sequence). Trimming took off 10 bases at V and 7 bases at J, with 20 bases between the two ends. This CDR3 reads CAKGRPGEVNTIYF. The CDR3 DNA sequence: TGTGCCAAAGGCAGGCCCGGGGAGGTTAACACCATATATTTT.

The V and J genes are TRBV12-3 or TRBV12-4 and TRBJ2-1, with D possibly TRBD2 on 5 matching bases. This CDR3 spans 11 amino acids. V lost 7 bases and J lost 8, with 9 bases in between. Here the CDR3 DNA reads TGTGCCAGCACCCGGGGAGATGAGCAGTTCTTC. It encodes CASTRGDEQFF.

The chain couples TRBV5-5 to TRBJ2-5, with 9 bases fitting TRBD1. V gave up 5 bases and J gave up 2 bases; unmatched junction bases: 1. Germline CDR1 SGHKS, CDR2 YYEKEE (reference sequence). The length of the CDR3 is 13 residues. DNA for the CDR3: TGTGCCAGCAGTGACAGGGGGCAAGAGACCCAGTACTTC. This sequence encodes CASSDRGQETQYF. Supplemented by reference TRBV5-5 and TRBJ2-5, the full variable domain reads DAGVTQSPTHLIKTRGQQVTLRCSPISGHKSVSWYQQVLGQGPQFIFQYYEKEERGRGNFPDRFSARQFPNYSSELNVNALLLGDSALYLCASSDRGQETQYFGPGTRLLVL.

V and J are TRBV10-1 and TRBJ2-7; D is uncertain. The CDR3 totals 13 residues. Per the germline V gene, CDR1 is WNHNN and CDR2 is SYGVQD (reference sequence). Deletions cut 0 bases from V and 6 bases from J, with 9 bases between. CDR3 amino acids: CASSESPPSEQYF. CDR3 nucleotides: TGCGCCAGCAGTGAGTCTCCCCCCTCCGAGCAGTACTTC.

The rearrangement joins TRBV11-2 to TRBJ1-1; D is ambiguous. The germline V gene encodes CDR1 SGHAT and CDR2 FQNNGV. Trimming cost V 1 base and J 3 bases, with 9 bases left between them. The length of the CDR3 is 14 residues. In nucleotides, the CDR3 is TGTGCCAGCAGCTTAGGGTCAGAATACACTGAAGCTTTCTTT. It translates to CASSLGSEYTEAFF.